The clone carrying this TCR beta chain has a count of ten or more. Its antigen is not known. The source of the sample is a study of T cell repertoires in cytomegalovirus infection. Germline V gene lookup returns CDR1 SEHNR and CDR2 FQNEAQ (reference sequence). This CDR3 has 15 amino acids. Trimming cost V 5 bases and J 0 bases, with 13 bases left between them. TCRdb used MiXCR to reprocess the reads, holding one entry per CDR3 protein. This table holds approximately 910,000 distinct CDR3 sequences, about a third found once. The gene calls are TRBV7-9 and TRBJ2-5; D ambiguous. The sample consisted of cultured CD8+ T cells from PBMCs, taken from culture after CMV antigen stimulation. The TCR sequence derives from a human donor in good health (CMV status not recorded). Some clones in this sample may be carry-over from other donors' samples. The DNA for the CDR3 is TGTGCCAGCAGCACTACTTCCGAGTACCAAGAGACCCAGTACTTC. Amino acid sequence: CASSTTSEYQETQYF.